The following is a T cell receptor beta chain sequence with its context. Which antigen it targets is not known. No base quality values were provided; no much bigger clone lies one nucleotide off. The source of the sample is a study of control samples from healthy donors and cancer patients (TCRdb year 2020). The method was the immunoSEQ multiplex PCR assay. TCRdb limited this immuneACCESS table to in-frame rearrangements with V and J called. A share of clones is missing; checked studies link under half to unresolved V genes, and the rest is unexplained. The sample has more than 95,000 clones on record, roughly 84% of them singletons. The top ten clonotypes cover about 8.7% of the sample. V is shortened by 6 bases, J by 11 bases, and the region joining them spans 19 bases. The CDR3 has 13 amino acids, counting the end cysteine and phenylalanine. Of all the DNA, just the CDR3 is kept, 39 bases in frame from base 1. The germline V gene provides CDR1 SGHVS and CDR2 FQNEAQ.

Rearrangement joined TRBV7-8 to TRBJ1-1; D gene: possibly TRBD1, on 5 matching bases. The clonotype originates from a man aged 35-49 years in good health. Sequencing was done on a sample of blood. CDR3 sequence: CASRPTAGSWAFF. The DNA reads TGTGCCAGCAGACCGACGGCAGGGTCGTGGGCTTTCTTT.